The next 28 T cell receptor beta chains were all read from a single sample in a study of blood T cell repertoires in COVID-19. The table came from immunoSEQ multiplex PCR; TCRdb's copy has only in-frame clones and leaves some out. The table records some 300,000 clones, more than 85% of them present only once. Sequenced input: PBMCs or T cells enriched from blood (not recorded which). All receptors come from a woman aged 25 to 39 who had been exposed to COVID-19.

In its sample, this clone was seen a few times. The rearrangement links TRBV3-1 (or the pseudogene TRBV3-2) to TRBJ2-1, with TRBD2 matching 12 bases. V lost 1 base, J lost 8 bases, and 3 bases stayed unmatched. The CDR3 has 15 residues. The germline V gene encodes CDR1 LGHDT and CDR2 YNNKEL (reference sequence). The CDR3 sequence is CASSQASGGADEQFF. The CDR3 nucleotides are TGTGCCAGCAGCCAAGCTAGCGGGGGGGCCGATGAGCAGTTCTTC.

The rearrangement joins TRBV7-9 to TRBJ1-2; D gene uncertain. There are 15 residues in the CDR3. Per germline, CDR1 SEHNR and CDR2 FQNEAQ (reference sequence). V gave up 5 bases and J gave up 1 base, with 14 bases separating them. The CDR3 protein is CASSQPALLNYGYTF. The CDR3 region has the DNA TGTGCCAGCAGCCAACCCGCGCTTCTTAACTATGGCTACACCTTC.

The genes are TRBV12-5 and TRBJ1-1; 7 positions agree with TRBD1. Losses at the gene ends were 5 bases for V and 7 bases for J; bases not matched to a gene: 4. In germline, CDR1 is LGHNT, CDR2 FRNRAP. The CDR3 has 12 residues. The CDR3 DNA is TGTGCTAGTGGTCCAGGGGGACGTGAAGCTTTCTTT. The encoded protein is CASGPGGREAFF. Filled out from reference TRBV12-5 and TRBJ1-1, the complete variable domain reads DARVTQTPRHKVTEMGQEVTMRCQPILGHNTVFWYRQTMMQGLELLAYFRNRAPLDDSGMPKDRFSAEMPDATLATLKIQPSEPRDSAVYFCASGPGGREAFFGQGTRLTVV.

The genes are TRBV18 and TRBJ2-1; 13 bases match TRBD2. Germline values: CDR1 KGHSH, CDR2 LQKENI. After removal of 6 bases from V and 0 bases from J, the junction contained 8 bases not matched to a gene. The CDR3 consists of 18 residues. CDR3 DNA sequence: TGTGCCAGCTCCCAGAGACTAGCGGGGGGCAACTCCTACAATGAGCAGTTCTTC. This codes for CASSQRLAGGNSYNEQFF.

CDR3 in DNA: TGTGCCAGCAGCGTCACCGGGACAGGGACCTACGAGCAGTACTTC. Its protein is CASSVTGTGTYEQYF. The chain is built from TRBV11-2 and TRBJ2-7, with TRBD1 identical over 9 bases. The CDR3 length is 15 residues. V lost 5 bases, J lost 2 bases, and 7 bases stayed unmatched. CDR1 is SGHAT and CDR2 is FQNNGV in the germline V gene.

With regard to this clone: A read error may produce the germline difference seen at one junction end. The gene calls are TRBV4-1 and TRBJ2-1; 8 bases are shared with TRBD2. This CDR3 region has 17 residues. Germline loops: CDR1 MGHRA, CDR2 YSYEKL. The CDR3 bases are TGCGCCAGCAGCAAAAATACCGGGACTAGTTCCTTCAATGAGCAGTTCTTC. It is translated as CASSKNTGTSSFNEQFF.

V is TRBV27 and J is TRBJ2-7; 10 nucleotides match TRBD2. Germline V gives CDR1 MNHEY, CDR2 SMNVEV (reference sequence). Trimming removed 6 bases from V and 2 bases from J; junction bases left unmatched: 4. The length of the CDR3 is 14 residues. Written as DNA, the CDR3 is TGTGCCAGCAGCGTTACTAGCGGGGCCTACGAGCAGTACTTC. Translating it yields CASSVTSGAYEQYF.

This chain connects TRBV7-8 to TRBJ1-6; D possibly corresponds to TRBD1 (6 bases). This CDR3 is 16 amino acids long. CDR1 and CDR2 from the germline V gene are SGHVS and FQNEAQ. V was cut by 3 bases and J by 3 bases, with 12 bases left in between. This CDR3 is CASSFRDTLYNSPLHF. Here the CDR3 DNA reads TGTGCCAGCAGCTTCCGGGACACACTCTATAATTCACCCCTCCACTTT. Drawing the rest from reference TRBV7-8 and TRBJ1-6, the complete variable domain is GAGVSQSPRYKVAKRGQDVALRCDPISGHVSLFWYQQALGQGPEFLTYFQNEAQLDKSGLPSDRFFAERPEGSVSTLKIQRTQQEDSAVYLCASSFRDTLYNSPLHFGNGTRLTVT.

The chain links TRBV9 to TRBJ1-1, with 10 bases aligning to TRBD1. Per the germline V gene, CDR1 is SGDLS and CDR2 is YYNGEE. This CDR3 comprises 15 residues. J gave up 4 bases and V 4 bases, and 7 bases lay outside the gene matches. The CDR3 DNA follows: TGTGCCAGCAGCATCCGGGACAGGGGTTTCACTGAAGCTTTCTTT. Residues: CASSIRDRGFTEAFF.

The chain has TRBV11-2 and TRBJ2-1; perhaps TRBD2 as D (6 bases). The V and J ends lost 5 bases and 4 bases respectively, with 12 bases between them. This CDR3 has 14 amino acids. Germline V lookup: CDR1 SGHAT, CDR2 FQNNGV. CDR3 amino acids: CASSPARGYNEQFF. CDR3 in DNA: TGTGCCAGCAGCCCAGCGCGGGGTTACAATGAGCAGTTCTTC. Drawing the rest from reference TRBV11-2 and TRBJ2-1, the complete variable domain is EAGVAQSPRYKIIEKRQSVAFWCNPISGHATLYWYQQILGQGPKLLIQFQNNGVVDDSQLPKDRFSAERLKGVDSTLKIQPAKLEDSAVYLCASSPARGYNEQFFGPGTRLTVL.

The CDR3: CASIRGRGRNQPQHF. CDR3 nucleotide sequence: TGTGCCAGCATTCGTGGCAGGGGCCGCAATCAGCCCCAGCATTTT. This chain uses TRBV2 with TRBJ1-5; a possible D gene is TRBD1 (6 bases). The CDR3 has 15 residues. V lost 7 bases and J 2 bases, leaving 15 bases between the germline ends. The germline V gene has CDR1 SNHLY and CDR2 FYNNEI.

This clone appeared a single time. The chain uses TRBV29-1 and TRBJ2-3; 12 bases agree with TRBD2. The V gene's germline CDR1 is SQVTM and CDR2 ANQGSEA. The V and J ends lost 8 bases and 2 bases, in that order; junction bases with no gene match: 8. CDR3 length: 15 amino acids. The CDR3 sequence is CSFRLAGDLTDTQYF. The CDR3 bases are TGCAGCTTCCGACTAGCGGGGGACCTCACAGATACGCAGTATTTT.

The chain links TRBV12-3 or TRBV12-4 to TRBJ2-5; 7 positions agree with TRBD1. CDR3 size: 13 residues. The V and J ends lost 6 bases and 5 bases, in that order; junction bases with no gene match: 6. The CDR3 DNA follows: TGTGCCAGCAGCTCACAGGGGCAGGAGACCCAGTACTTC. It specifies CASSSQGQETQYF.

The rearrangement joins TRBV11-2 to TRBJ2-2, with D tentatively TRBD2 (6 bases). This CDR3 spans 17 amino acids. V was cut by 0 bases and J by 7 bases, with 18 bases left in between. Per germline, CDR1 SGHAT and CDR2 FQNNGV. CDR3 in amino acids: CASSLDLKASVVGELFF. In nucleotides, the CDR3 is TGTGCCAGCAGCTTAGATTTGAAGGCTAGCGTCGTCGGGGAGCTGTTTTTT.

In its sample, this clone was seen once. The rearrangement uses TRBV9 and TRBJ2-3; TRBD1 agrees at 8 bases. V shed 5 bases and J 6 bases; nucleotides not matched to a gene: 11. The germline V gene encodes CDR1 SGDLS and CDR2 YYNGEE. This CDR3 comprises 15 residues. The CDR3 DNA reads TGTGCCAGCAGTCTCTGGACAGGGAGTCACGATACGCAGTATTTT. Protein: CASSLWTGSHDTQYF.

This chain joins TRBV3-1 (or the pseudogene TRBV3-2) and TRBJ1-1; possibly TRBD1 for D (5 bases). V was trimmed by 6 bases and J by 3 bases, leaving 11 bases between them. This CDR3 comprises 13 residues. Per the germline V gene, CDR1 is LGHDT and CDR2 is YNNKEL (reference sequence). CDR3 residues: CASRPTGDTEAFF. CDR3 coding DNA: TGTGCCAGCAGGCCCACAGGCGACACTGAAGCTTTCTTT.

DNA of the CDR3: TGTGCCAGCAGGGTAAAGGGAGGTGAAGGAAACACCATATATTTT. Amino acid sequence: CASRVKGGEGNTIYF. V usage is TRBV27 and J usage is TRBJ1-3; D gene unclear. The V and J ends lost 6 bases and 4 bases respectively, with 16 bases between them. The CDR3 totals 15 residues. Germline CDR1 reads MNHEY; CDR2 reads SMNVEV (reference sequence).

This chain connects TRBV5-8 to TRBJ1-2; 9 nucleotides agree with TRBD1. Germline CDR1 reads SGHTS; CDR2 reads YDEGEE. Trimming took 4 bases from V and 6 from J; bases not matched to a gene: 7. This CDR3 is 14 amino acids long. CDR3 in amino acids: CASSRDRASDGYTF. The CDR3 DNA reads as TGTGCCAGCAGCCGGGACAGGGCGTCGGATGGCTACACCTTC.

This rearrangement joins TRBV27 to TRBJ1-6, with D possibly matching TRBD1 (5 bases). This CDR3 spans 17 amino acids. The germline V and J ends were trimmed by 5 bases and 4 bases, with 18 bases remaining between them. Germline values: CDR1 MNHEY, CDR2 SMNVEV (reference sequence). CDR3 amino acids: CASSRGGAARYNSPLHF. CDR3 coding DNA: TGTGCCAGCAGTAGGGGAGGGGCCGCACGGTATAATTCACCCCTCCACTTT.

The rearrangement joins TRBV5-1 to TRBJ2-7; 12 bases are shared with TRBD2. CDR1 is SGHRS, CDR2 YFSETQ, per germline. The V and J ends lost 4 bases and 1 base, in that order; junction bases with no gene match: 6. The CDR3 has 16 amino acids. CDR3 bases: TGCGCCAGCAGCGGCCTAGCGGGGGGGCCGTCCTACGAGCAGTACTTC. Protein product: CASSGLAGGPSYEQYF.

The J gene is TRBJ1-2, the V gene TRBV24-1, with 8 bases identical to TRBD1. CDR1 KGHDR and CDR2 SFDVKD come from the germline V gene. This CDR3 spans 14 amino acids. Unmatched junction bases numbered 6, after V lost 2 bases and J lost 8 bases. CDR3 residues: CATSDSGTGEGYTF. CDR3 DNA: TGTGCCACCAGTGATTCCGGGACAGGCGAAGGCTACACCTTC.

This clone was recorded a few times. Distinct nucleotide sequences in the sample also encode this CDR3. The rearrangement uses TRBV2 and TRBJ1-3; 7 positions agree with TRBD1. The V segment lost 8 bases and the J segment 4 bases; nucleotides outside the gene matches: 5. The CDR3 spans 13 residues. The V gene's germline CDR1 is SNHLY and CDR2 FYNNEI. The CDR3 loop reads CASRGQTGNTIYF. The CDR3 region has the DNA TGTGCCAGCCGGGGACAGACCGGAAACACCATATATTTT.

The rearrangement joins TRBV15 to TRBJ2-5; perhaps TRBD2 as D (7 bases). In germline, CDR1 is LNHNV, CDR2 YYDKDF (reference sequence). The V gene lost 8 bases and the J gene lost 1 base, with 17 bases spanning the gap. CDR3 length: 15 amino acids. The CDR3 coding sequence is TGTGCCACCGGACGTCGGGGGGCGACCCAAGAGACCCAGTACTTC. This sequence encodes CATGRRGATQETQYF.

The rearrangement links TRBV4-3 to TRBJ2-7; D is unclear. Trimming pared 0 bases from V and 0 bases from J, leaving 15 bases between. Germline V lookup: CDR1 LGHNA, CDR2 YSLEER. CDR3 size: 17 residues. This CDR3 is CASSQDPAGRDSYEQYF. The DNA for the CDR3 is TGCGCCAGCAGCCAAGATCCGGCAGGCCGAGACTCCTACGAGCAGTACTTC.

V usage is TRBV19 and J usage is TRBJ1-2; 11 bases align to TRBD1. The CDR3 is 15 amino acids. With 6 bases clipped from V and 8 bases from J, the junction kept 11 bases outside the gene matches. Per the germline V gene, CDR1 is LNHDA and CDR2 is SQIVND (reference sequence). The DNA for the CDR3 is TGTGCCAGTAGGAGACCAGGACAGGGGGCTGGGGGCTACACCTTC. Protein: CASRRPGQGAGGYTF. Full variable domain (missing parts from reference TRBV19 and TRBJ1-2): DGGITQSPKYLFRKEGQNVTLSCEQNLNHDAMYWYRQDPGQGLRLIYYSQIVNDFQKGDIAEGYSVSREKKESFPLTVTSAQKNPTAFYLCASRRPGQGAGGYTFGSGTRLTVV.

The gene calls are TRBV7-2 and TRBJ2-7, with D possibly TRBD2 on 6 matching bases. The germline V gene encodes CDR1 SGHTA and CDR2 FQGNSA. The CDR3 sequence is 15 residues long. Trimming shortened V by 2 bases and J by 0 bases, and 11 bases separated the two germline ends. This CDR3 is CASSLFGGVSYEQYF. DNA of the CDR3: TGTGCCAGCAGCTTATTCGGAGGGGTCTCCTACGAGCAGTACTTC.

This clone was picked up one time. This chain uses TRBV4-1 with TRBJ1-2, with 7 bases aligning to TRBD1. Trimming cost V 1 base and J 3 bases; bases outside gene matches: 5. This CDR3 comprises 15 residues. Germline V gene data show CDR1 as MGHRA and CDR2 as YSYEKL. The CDR3 DNA reads TGCGCCAGCAGCCAAGTCGACAGGGACCACTATGGCTACACCTTC. The encoded protein is CASSQVDRDHYGYTF.

J is TRBJ1-2 and V is TRBV15, with a possible D match to TRBD1 (6 bases). This CDR3 is 14 amino acids long. CDR1 and CDR2 (germline): LNHNV, YYDKDF (reference sequence). The V and J ends lost 0 bases and 4 bases respectively, with 9 bases between them. In DNA form, the CDR3 reads TGTGCCACCAGCAGAGATCAGGGGCCCTATGGCTACACCTTC. This codes for CATSRDQGPYGYTF.